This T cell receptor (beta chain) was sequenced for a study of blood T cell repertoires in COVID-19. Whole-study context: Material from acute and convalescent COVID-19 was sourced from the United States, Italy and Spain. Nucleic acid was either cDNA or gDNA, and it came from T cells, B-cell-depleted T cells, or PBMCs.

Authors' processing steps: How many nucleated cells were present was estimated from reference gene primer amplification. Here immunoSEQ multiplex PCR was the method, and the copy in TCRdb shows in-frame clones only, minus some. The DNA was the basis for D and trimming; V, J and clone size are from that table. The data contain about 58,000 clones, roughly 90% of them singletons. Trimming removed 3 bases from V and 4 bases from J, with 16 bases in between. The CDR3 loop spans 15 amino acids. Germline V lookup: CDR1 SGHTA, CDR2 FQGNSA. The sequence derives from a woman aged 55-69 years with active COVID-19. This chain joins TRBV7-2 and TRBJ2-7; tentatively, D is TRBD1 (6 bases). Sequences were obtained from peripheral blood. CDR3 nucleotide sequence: TGTGCCAGCAGCTTGACCTGGACGGGACATTACGAGCAGTACTTC. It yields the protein CASSLTWTGHYEQYF.